This TCR beta chain was sequenced during a study of shared clonotypes between healthy human individuals. Overall study results and limits: Researchers sampled blood only, noting tissue repertoires likely differ.

Replicate PCRs for sorted subsets used 200 ng DNA; this equaled some 30,000 T cell genomes. The assay was immunoSEQ multiplex PCR, and TCRdb's table has in-frame clones only and misses some. The sample holds about 1.5 million clones, approximately 98% seen once. V trimming: 4 bases; J trimming: 2 bases; junction bases outside the gene matches: 7. Germline CDR1 GTSNPN, CDR2 SVGIG (reference sequence). This CDR3 spans 16 amino acids. As to this clone: Its matching antigen is unknown.

The sequenced sample consisted of naive CD4+ T cells sorted from blood. Subset in this sample: CD45RA+ positively selected. The receptor was isolated from a man under 40 in good health. V usage is TRBV30 and J usage is TRBJ2-7, with 14 bases matching TRBD2. CDR3 nucleotides: TGTGCCTGGACGGGACTAGCGGGAGATTTGACCTACGAGCAGTACTTC. Translated, it gives CAWTGLAGDLTYEQYF.